One and the same sample provided the 24 T cell receptor beta chains below, sequenced in a study of PD-1 blockade in mismatch repair-deficient tumors. Produced via immunoSEQ multiplex PCR; TCRdb's table is partial and in-frame only. The table has some 130,000 clones, roughly 90% seen once. Specimen: peripheral blood, collected approximately 70 weeks after starting pembrolizumab. These receptors came from an adult with mismatch repair-deficient cancer.

The CDR3 nucleotides read TGTGCCAGCGGCAAAACGGACAGGGGGCAAGAGACCCAGTACTTC. Its translation: CASGKTDRGQETQYF. This chain connects TRBV7-2 to TRBJ2-5, with TRBD1 matching over 10 bases. Trimming removed 8 bases from V and 2 bases from J; junction bases left unmatched: 8. The CDR3 spans 15 residues. Germline V gene lookup returns CDR1 SGHTA and CDR2 FQGNSA.

The chain carries TRBV9 and TRBJ2-1, with D maybe TRBD1 (5 bases). The V and J ends lost 0 bases and 3 bases respectively, with 7 bases between them. The CDR3 runs to 14 residues. Per germline, CDR1 SGDLS and CDR2 YYNGEE. The CDR3 DNA sequence: TGTGCCAGCAGCGTAGGAGACAGCTACAATGAGCAGTTCTTC. As protein: CASSVGDSYNEQFF.

J is TRBJ2-7 and V is TRBV13; the D gene could be TRBD1 or TRBD2 (5 bases each). This CDR3 is built from 13 residues. Germline CDR1 is PRHDT and CDR2 is FYEKMQ (reference sequence). V lost 1 base, J lost 6 bases, and 10 bases lay in between. The CDR3 DNA is TGTGCCAGCAGCTTAGAGGGGAGCGGCGAGCAGTACTTC. Translating it yields CASSLEGSGEQYF.

This chain connects TRBV6-5 to TRBJ2-7; 11 nucleotides agree with TRBD2. CDR3 size: 15 residues. J gave up 7 bases and V 5 bases, and 10 bases lay outside the gene matches. Germline values: CDR1 MNHEY, CDR2 SVGAGI. DNA of the CDR3: TGTGCCAGCAGTCTTAGCGGGAGGGCCTGGGAGGAGCAGTACTTC. Encoded protein: CASSLSGRAWEEQYF.

This chain uses TRBV28 with TRBJ2-3; 8 nucleotides agree with TRBD2. After removal of 11 bases from V and 1 base from J, the junction contained 5 bases not matched to a gene. CDR1 is MDHEN and CDR2 is SYDVKM in the germline V gene. CDR3 size: 13 residues. This chain's CDR3 is CAVSGGRTDTQYF. DNA of the CDR3: TGTGCCGTCTCGGGGGGGCGCACAGATACGCAGTATTTT.

This rearrangement joins TRBV6-6 to TRBJ2-3; TRBD1 matches at 7 bases. There are 15 residues in the CDR3. Trimming removed 2 bases from V and 1 base from J; junction bases left unmatched: 3. CDR1 is MNHNY and CDR2 is SVGAGI in the germline V gene (reference sequence). The CDR3 DNA follows: TGTGCCAGCAGTTACCCCGACAGGGGCACAGATACGCAGTATTTT. Translation: CASSYPDRGTDTQYF.

This clone was seen a handful of times. The V and J genes are TRBV20-1 and TRBJ2-7; TRBD1 matches at 8 bases. This CDR3 is 11 amino acids long. The V segment lost 6 bases and the J segment 5 bases; nucleotides outside the gene matches: 3. Germline lookup yields CDR1 DFQATT and CDR2 SNEGSKA (reference sequence). CDR3 nucleotides: TGCAGTGCCACGACAGGGGACGAGCAGTACTTC. This sequence encodes CSATTGDEQYF.

The chain uses TRBV5-1 and TRBJ1-1, with 7 bases that match TRBD1. This CDR3 comprises 16 residues. Looked up from germline, CDR1 is SGHRS and CDR2 is YFSETQ. The J segment lost 6 bases and the V segment lost 4 bases, leaving 15 bases of the junction unmatched. The DNA of the CDR3 is TGCGCCAGCAGCCCCTTAGGGGCACAGGGGACGGCTGAAGCTTTCTTT. Its translation is CASSPLGAQGTAEAFF.

The chain has TRBV7-2 and TRBJ2-5; 7 bases are shared with TRBD1. V was clipped by 5 bases and J by 5 bases; unmatched bases: 11. Germline CDR1 SGHTA, CDR2 FQGNSA. The CDR3 length is 15 residues. The CDR3 loop is CASSVIDNRGETQYF. The CDR3 bases are TGTGCCAGCAGCGTTATTGATAACAGGGGTGAGACCCAGTACTTC.

The chain uses TRBV29-1 and TRBJ1-1; D call uncertain. Germline V gene lookup returns CDR1 SQVTM and CDR2 ANQGSEA. The V end was cut by 7 bases, the J end by 4 bases, with 7 bases between. The CDR3 runs 10 residues. DNA for the CDR3: TGCAGCGCCGTGGTCACTGAAGCTTTCTTT. It encodes CSAVVTEAFF.

The chain recombines TRBV11-3 with TRBJ2-1; D is unclear. This CDR3 is built from 17 residues. Germline CDR1 reads SGHNT; CDR2 reads YENEEA. Trimming left V 0 bases short and J 6 bases short, with 18 bases between. CDR3 in DNA: TGTGCCAGCAGCTTAGATTCACTTTCAATTGTGGGCAATGAGCAGTTCTTC. This codes for CASSLDSLSIVGNEQFF.

This clone occurred a few times. The chain is built from TRBV6-5 and TRBJ2-7; D possibly corresponds to TRBD1 (6 bases). The CDR3 loop spans 12 amino acids. Germline CDR1 reads MNHEY; CDR2 reads SVGAGI. V lost 8 bases, J lost 0 bases, and 8 bases lay in between. The CDR3 is CASQDSSYEQYF. The CDR3 coding sequence is TGTGCCAGCCAGGACAGCTCCTACGAGCAGTACTTC.

The rearrangement joins TRBV4-1 to TRBJ1-2; 7 bases fit TRBD1. Trimming cost V 1 base and J 2 bases; bases outside gene matches: 4. Germline CDR1 MGHRA, CDR2 YSYEKL. This CDR3 has 15 amino acids. The CDR3 sequence: CASSQGQGQNYGYTF. The CDR3 DNA follows: TGCGCCAGCAGCCAAGGACAGGGCCAAAACTATGGCTACACCTTC.

The V and J genes are TRBV20-1 and TRBJ1-4; perhaps TRBD1 as D (6 bases). This CDR3 has 11 residues. Per the germline V gene, CDR1 is DFQATT and CDR2 is SNEGSKA (reference sequence). The V gene lost 7 bases and the J gene lost 8 bases, with 11 bases spanning the gap. The CDR3 nucleotides read TGCAGTGGACAGGCGGGAGAAAAACTGTTTTTT. Protein product: CSGQAGEKLFF.

The V call is TRBV28, the J call TRBJ1-2; the match to TRBD1 covers 8 bases. This CDR3 has 14 residues. Germline V gives CDR1 MDHEN, CDR2 SYDVKM. The J segment lost 8 bases and the V segment lost 1 base, leaving 6 bases of the junction unmatched. The CDR3 sequence: CASSLYGQGDGYTF. CDR3 DNA sequence: TGTGCCAGCAGTTTATACGGACAGGGCGACGGCTACACCTTC.

This clone has only a few counts. The chain recombines TRBV19 with TRBJ2-3, with a weak D call TRBD2 (6 bases). Germline V gene data show CDR1 as LNHDA and CDR2 as SQIVND (reference sequence). CDR3 length: 14 residues. Trimming took 7 bases from V and 0 from J, leaving 11 bases between them. The CDR3 DNA reads TGTGCCAGTAAGGCTAGCGTTAGCACAGATACGCAGTATTTT. Encoded protein: CASKASVSTDTQYF.

The chain couples TRBV11-1 to TRBJ2-1; 9 bases align to TRBD2. Per germline, CDR1 SGHAT and CDR2 FQDESV (reference sequence). The CDR3 loop spans 16 amino acids. With 1 base clipped from V and 4 bases from J, the junction kept 5 bases outside the gene matches. DNA of the CDR3: TGTGCCAGCAGCTTAGGGGGCCTAGCGGGGTACAATGAGCAGTTCTTC. Translating gives CASSLGGLAGYNEQFF. Complete variable domain (other parts from reference TRBV11-1 and TRBJ2-1): EAEVAQSPRYKITEKSQAVAFWCDPISGHATLYWYRQILGQGPELLVQFQDESVVDDSQLPKDRFSAERLKGVDSTLKIQPAELGDSAMYLCASSLGGLAGYNEQFFGPGTRLTVL.

This clone was counted once. Other nucleotide sequences from this sample produce the same CDR3. The chain combines TRBV4-3 with TRBJ1-5; tentatively, D is TRBD1 (6 bases). Germline V lookup: CDR1 LGHNA, CDR2 YSLEER. The CDR3 sequence is 15 residues long. V was clipped by 0 bases and J by 6 bases, with 12 bases between them. The CDR3 DNA sequence: TGCGCCAGCAGCCAAGATAGGGGGGGCGGTCAGCCCCAGCATTTT. Its translation: CASSQDRGGGQPQHF.

The chain joins TRBV4-1 to TRBJ2-5; D tentatively reads TRBD1 or TRBD2 (6 bases each). Germline V lookup: CDR1 MGHRA, CDR2 YSYEKL. The V end was cut by 4 bases, the J end by 5 bases, with 17 bases between. The CDR3 sequence is 15 residues long. CDR3 protein: CASSPGWGAQETQYF. The CDR3 DNA reads as TGCGCCAGCAGCCCCGGCTGGGGGGCGCAGGAGACCCAGTACTTC.

V gene TRBV11-2 combines with J gene TRBJ2-7; the match to TRBD2 covers 7 bases. Trimming at V came to 3 bases and at J to 0 bases, leaving 8 bases not matched to a gene. CDR3 length: 16 amino acids. Germline V CDR1 and CDR2: SGHAT, FQNNGV. The CDR3 loop is CASSFDSGGSSYEQYF. DNA for the CDR3: TGTGCCAGCAGCTTTGACTCGGGCGGGAGCTCCTACGAGCAGTACTTC.

This clone occurred once. Other nucleotide sequences in the sample specify the same CDR3. The chain uses TRBV5-6 and TRBJ2-7; D ambiguous. V was clipped by 0 bases and J by 2 bases, with 6 bases between them. CDR3 length equals 13 residues. Germline loops: CDR1 SGHDT, CDR2 YYEEEE. The CDR3 sequence: CASSLGPTYEQYF. The DNA for the CDR3 is TGTGCCAGCAGCTTGGGTCCTACCTACGAGCAGTACTTC.

The CDR3 DNA reads TGTGCCAGCAGCTTCCAGGGGCGGAGGGATACGCAGTATTTT. This sequence encodes CASSFQGRRDTQYF. The rearrangement uses TRBV11-2 and TRBJ2-3; possibly TRBD1 for D (6 bases). Germline V gives CDR1 SGHAT, CDR2 FQNNGV. There are 14 residues in the CDR3. The V gene lost 3 bases and the J gene lost 6 bases, with 13 bases spanning the gap.

This chain links TRBV4-2 with TRBJ2-3; 7 bases fit TRBD1. Trimming cost V 4 bases and J 2 bases; bases outside gene matches: 9. The CDR3 sequence is 16 residues long. The germline CDR1 and CDR2 sequences are LGHNA and YNFKEQ. The CDR3 nucleotides read TGTGCCAGCAGCCCCCCCCGGACAGGCCCCACAGATACGCAGTATTTT. It encodes CASSPPRTGPTDTQYF.

CDR3 sequence: CASSSTGASTNEKLFF. As DNA, the CDR3 is TGTGCCAGCAGCTCGACAGGGGCGTCAACTAATGAAAAACTGTTTTTT. This chain links TRBV7-9 with TRBJ1-4, with 8 bases that match TRBD1. The CDR3 sequence is 16 residues long. The ends lost 4 bases at V and 0 bases at J; junction bases unmatched: 4. The V gene's germline CDR1 is SEHNR and CDR2 FQNEAQ (reference sequence).